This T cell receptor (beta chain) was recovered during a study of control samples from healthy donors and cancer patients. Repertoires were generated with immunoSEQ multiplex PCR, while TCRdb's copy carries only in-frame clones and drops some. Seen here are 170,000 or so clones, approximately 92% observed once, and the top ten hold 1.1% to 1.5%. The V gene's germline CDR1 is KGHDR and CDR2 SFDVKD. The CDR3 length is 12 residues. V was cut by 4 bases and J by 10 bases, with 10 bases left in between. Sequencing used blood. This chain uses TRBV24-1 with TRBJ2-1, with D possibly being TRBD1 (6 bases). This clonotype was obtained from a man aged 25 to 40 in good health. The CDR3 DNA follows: TGTGCCACCAGTGAGCTTGGGGGCGAGCAGTTCTTC. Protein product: CATSELGGEQFF.